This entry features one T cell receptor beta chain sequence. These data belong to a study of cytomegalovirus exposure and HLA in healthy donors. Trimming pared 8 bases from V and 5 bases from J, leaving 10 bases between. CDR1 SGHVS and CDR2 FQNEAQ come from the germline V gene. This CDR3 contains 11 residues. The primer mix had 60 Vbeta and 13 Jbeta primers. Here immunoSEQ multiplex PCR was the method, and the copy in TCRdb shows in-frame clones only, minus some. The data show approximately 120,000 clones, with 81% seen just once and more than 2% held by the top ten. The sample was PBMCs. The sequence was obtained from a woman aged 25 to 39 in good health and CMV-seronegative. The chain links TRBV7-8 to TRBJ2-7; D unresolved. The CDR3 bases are TGTGCCAGCTTTGACGGAGACGAGCAGTACTTC. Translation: CASFDGDEQYF.